This T cell receptor beta chain was sequenced for a study of T cell responses to AZD1222 COVID-19 vaccine (dated by TCRdb to about 2021). Regarding the study in general: AZD1222 recipients given second doses at about 4 weeks or at about 12 weeks were pooled, since spike-specific TCR depth and breadth were not found to differ between the two schedules. TCR sequencing was performed for 230 to 250 trial participants, of whom about 200 were given two doses of AZD1222 and approximately 26 were given two doses of MenACWY control vaccine. Trial participants were enrolled by age into subgroups of 18-55, 56-69 and 70-plus years, and about 150, 27 and 61 TCR-sequenced participants, respectively, were included in these subgroups. On the study overall, not on this receptor specifically: In the small 56-69-year group, the increase in depth fell short of significance, most likely because of low power. A significant rise in spike-specific TCR breadth and depth was observed after two AZD1222 doses relative to day 0 and relative to MenACWY recipients. Participants were mostly white British and included more females than males, and it was suggested by the authors that clonal diversity may have been underestimated. Vaccine-associated CD4 TCRs spanned the whole spike protein, with dominant responses in regions 160-218 and 743-854. Conclusions about previously exposed vaccinees are limited because only five to seven AZD1222 recipients were SARS-CoV-2 seropositive at baseline. Reportedly, almost half of the unique spike-specific TCRs recognized epitopes lying outside the regions that are mutated in the B.1.351 and B.1.1.7 variants. Because no day 14 peak-response samples were available, repertoires were characterized only after the peak T cell response.

The label giving this sample's time point can be read as: baseline before first vaccination. Samples from vaccinated people were obtained from the UK trials COV001 and COV002, which included a single-blind randomized controlled phase 2/3 trial of AZD1222 (ChAdOx1 nCoV-19) in healthy adults. For TCRbeta chain sequencing, PBMC samples from trial participants were taken at day 0 and at day 28 after the second dose. The CDR3 regions of human TCRbeta chains were subjected to immunosequencing. As for the original processing: Repertoire TCRs were checked for matches against a reference library of SARS-CoV-2-specific TCRs that had been generated using the MIRA antigen-specificity platform. Breadth was defined as the fraction of unique TCRs that were SARS-CoV-2-associated. Depth was defined as the fraction of total T cells that were SARS-CoV-2-associated. Using the MIRA data, each spike-specific TCR was mapped to the spike region that the TCR reacts to and placed in a CD4 or CD8 class. Log10-transformed breadth and depth values were compared by one-way ANOVA with Sidak's multiple comparisons tests. TCRdb re-hosts the immuneACCESS table, in-frame sequences only. Its copies lack some clones; in the studies checked, an unresolved V gene accounts for under half of them, and the cause for the rest is not known. For V, J and clone size, that table is used; D and trimming come from the DNA. The sample table lists about 130,000 clones, 89% of them with a count of one. The biggest ten clones account for 5% to 7.5% of the sample.

The CDR3 measures 15 amino acids from cysteine to phenylalanine. Only the CDR3 region is kept as DNA, spanning 45 bases read in frame from base 1. CDR1 and CDR2, looked up from the germline V gene, are LGHNA and YSLEER. Trimming at the junction amounts to 1 base on V and 2 bases on J, and the germline ends lie 12 bases apart. This clone was observed once. The antigen this receptor binds is unknown. No base quality values were provided; no much bigger clone lies one nucleotide off. This material consisted of peripheral blood, taken on day 0 of AZD1222 vaccination. The clonotype comes from an adult in good health. The V gene is TRBV4-3 and the J gene is TRBJ2-7; a confident D gene designation cannot be given. The CDR3 sequence is CASSQGEGIAYEQYF. The DNA sequence reads TGCGCCAGCAGCCAAGGGGAAGGGATTGCCTACGAGCAGTACTTC.